Following are 22 T cell receptor beta chains from one sample sequenced in a study of blood T cell repertoires in COVID-19. Libraries were prepared by immunoSEQ multiplex PCR; TCRdb keeps only in-frame clonotypes and omits some of them. The data show about 220,000 clones, with about 88% seen just once and roughly 2.6% held by the top ten. The sequencing input was peripheral blood. Every receptor here comes from a man between 50 and 59 years old who had recovered from COVID-19.

This clone was recorded once. V usage is TRBV2 and J usage is TRBJ2-2; possibly TRBD2 for D (5 bases). V lost 6 bases, J lost 8 bases, and 16 bases lay in between. The CDR3 is made up of 14 amino acids. Germline CDR1 and CDR2: SNHLY and FYNNEI. The CDR3, as DNA: TGTGCCAGCAGAGCCTCCCCCGGGATAGGGGAGCTGTTTTTT. Its protein product is CASRASPGIGELFF.

This rearrangement joins TRBV30 to TRBJ2-1; D is perhaps TRBD2 (6 bases). V dropped 2 bases and J dropped 3 bases, with 17 bases sitting between them. CDR3 length: 16 residues. Germline-derived CDR1 and CDR2 are GTSNPN and SVGIG (reference sequence). DNA for the CDR3: TGTGCCTGGAGTTCCCCCCCGGGTAGCGGCTACAATGAGCAGTTCTTC. Its protein product is CAWSSPPGSGYNEQFF.

As regards this clone: Other DNA sequences within the sample encode an identical CDR3. This chain uses TRBV3-1 (or the pseudogene TRBV3-2) with TRBJ2-1; tentative D call: TRBD2 (6 bases). Trimming cost V 0 bases and J 1 base, with 7 bases left between them. This CDR3 comprises 15 residues. Germline V gene lookup returns CDR1 LGHDT and CDR2 YNNKEL (reference sequence). The CDR3 DNA reads as TGTGCCAGCAGCCAAGACCGGGGGTCCTACAATGAGCAGTTCTTC. This translates into CASSQDRGSYNEQFF.

The J gene is TRBJ1-5, the V gene TRBV28, with D hard to call. Germline loops: CDR1 MDHEN, CDR2 SYDVKM. Deletions cut 10 bases from V and 7 bases from J, with 14 bases between. The CDR3 runs to 12 residues. The CDR3 sequence is CATSVGGQPQHF. CDR3 coding DNA: TGTGCCACCTCGGTTGGAGGGCAGCCCCAGCATTTT.

CDR3 nucleotides: TGTGCCAGCAGCTTGACAGGGTTGGGGGAGACCCAGTACTTC. It encodes CASSLTGLGETQYF. The rearrangement uses TRBV7-6 and TRBJ2-5, with 7 bases identical to TRBD1. The CDR3 has 14 amino acids. Germline V CDR1 and CDR2: SGHVS, FNYEAQ. V trimming: 3 bases; J trimming: 5 bases; junction bases outside the gene matches: 6.

The gene calls are TRBV6-1 and TRBJ1-2; 8 bases are shared with TRBD1. CDR1 and CDR2 from the germline V gene are MNHNS and SASEGT. V shed 2 bases and J 2 bases; nucleotides not matched to a gene: 4. This CDR3 has 15 amino acids. CDR3 sequence (DNA): TGTGCCAGCAGTGAAAAGGGACAGGCGAACTATGGCTACACCTTC. Residues: CASSEKGQANYGYTF.

This chain joins TRBV5-1 and TRBJ2-1; 8 bases line up with TRBD2. V shed 0 bases, J shed 5 bases, and the junction held 10 bases outside the gene matches. The CDR3 totals 17 residues. Germline V gene lookup returns CDR1 SGHRS and CDR2 YFSETQ. CDR3 region: CASSLAPSGSLDNEQFF. DNA of the CDR3: TGCGCCAGCAGCTTGGCCCCCAGCGGGAGCTTAGACAATGAGCAGTTCTTC. Based on the CDR3 plus reference TRBV5-1 and TRBJ2-1, the full variable domain is KAGVTQTPRYLIKTRGQQVTLSCSPISGHRSVSWYQQTPGQGLQFLFEYFSETQRNKGNFPGRFSGRQFSNSRSEMNVSTLELGDSALYLCASSLAPSGSLDNEQFFGPGTRLTVL.

The chain employs TRBV4-2 and TRBJ2-7, with 9 bases lining up with TRBD2. Germline V gene data show CDR1 as LGHNA and CDR2 as YNFKEQ. This CDR3 contains 17 residues. V lost 0 bases to trimming and J lost 4 bases; unmatched junction nucleotides: 10. CDR3 sequence (DNA): TGTGCCAGCAGCCAAGATTTAAGTAGCGGGAGTAGATACGAGCAGTACTTC. It translates to CASSQDLSSGSRYEQYF.

CDR3 protein: CASSELGLTPEQYF. CDR3 sequence (DNA): TGTGCCAGCAGCGAACTAGGACTTACCCCCGAGCAGTACTTC. The chain carries TRBV5-4 and TRBJ2-7, with D tentatively TRBD2 (5 bases). The V gene lost 4 bases and the J gene lost 6 bases, with 17 bases spanning the gap. The CDR3 covers 14 residues. Germline V gene lookup returns CDR1 SGHNT and CDR2 YYREEE (reference sequence).

The J gene is TRBJ2-3, the V gene TRBV5-4; TRBD2 matches 10 bases. The V gene's germline CDR1 is SGHNT and CDR2 YYREEE (reference sequence). Germline trimming cut 1 base from V and 2 bases from J; bases unmatched to any gene: 1. This CDR3 has 15 amino acids. The CDR3 region is CASSLTSGTTDTQYF. The CDR3 DNA sequence: TGTGCCAGCAGCTTGACTAGCGGGACCACAGATACGCAGTATTTT.

This clone was seen a single time. This chain connects TRBV4-2 to TRBJ2-7; 8 bases align to TRBD2. This CDR3 is built from 16 residues. V shed 4 bases, J shed 0 bases, and the junction held 8 bases outside the gene matches. CDR1 is LGHNA, CDR2 YNFKEQ, per germline. In DNA form, the CDR3 reads TGTGCCAGCAGCCCTGCGACTAGCGCGAGCTCCTACGAGCAGTACTTC. Encoded protein: CASSPATSASSYEQYF.

A single count supports this clone. The chain uses TRBV28 and TRBJ1-4; 7 bases fit TRBD1. The trim removed 2 bases at V and 8 bases at J, leaving 8 bases unmatched. The CDR3 runs to 15 residues. Per germline, CDR1 MDHEN and CDR2 SYDVKM. CDR3 protein: CASSLPSQGGEKLFF. The CDR3 bases are TGTGCCAGCAGTTTACCTTCTCAGGGGGGCGAAAAACTGTTTTTT.

The chain uses TRBV27 and TRBJ1-6; no definite D call. This CDR3 comprises 14 residues. Germline assignment: CDR1 MNHEY and CDR2 SMNVEV (reference sequence). V lost 2 bases to trimming and J lost 10 bases, with 12 bases between them. In nucleotides, the CDR3 is TGTGCCAGCAGTTTAAGGGAGCCGCGATCACCCCTCCACTTT. As protein: CASSLREPRSPLHF.

The V call is TRBV19, the J call TRBJ1-2; a weak D match, TRBD1 (6 bases). V lost 7 bases and J lost 8, with 17 bases in between. CDR3 length: 13 amino acids. The germline V gene encodes CDR1 LNHDA and CDR2 SQIVND (reference sequence). The CDR3 sequence: CASTDRLLGGYTF. The CDR3 nucleotides read TGTGCCAGTACCGACAGGCTCCTAGGGGGCTACACCTTC.

This clone was detected only a few times. The V gene is TRBV30, the J gene TRBJ1-2; D is unresolved. CDR3 length: 14 residues. Germline-derived CDR1 and CDR2 are GTSNPN and SVGIG (reference sequence). Trimming removed 1 base from V and 3 bases from J, with 12 bases in between. The CDR3: CAWSEGVAYYGYTF. The CDR3 DNA follows: TGTGCCTGGAGTGAAGGAGTGGCCTACTATGGCTACACCTTC.

The CDR3 region is CASSQEGTTLSYNEQFF. DNA for the CDR3: TGTGCCAGCAGCCAAGAGGGGACTACCCTCTCCTACAATGAGCAGTTCTTC. This rearrangement joins TRBV4-2 to TRBJ2-1; 7 nucleotides agree with TRBD2. The CDR3 is 17 residues long. V gave up 0 bases and J gave up 0 bases; unmatched junction bases: 5. CDR1 is LGHNA, CDR2 YNFKEQ, per germline.

The chain employs TRBV27 and TRBJ1-1; TRBD1 matches at 8 bases. The junction had 4 bases not matched to a gene; V was cut back by 5 bases and J by 11 bases. CDR1 is MNHEY, CDR2 SMNVEV, per germline (reference sequence). This CDR3 is built from 11 residues. DNA for the CDR3: TGTGCCAGCAGTCAGGACAGGGTGGCTTTCTTT. This encodes CASSQDRVAFF.

This rearrangement joins TRBV19 to TRBJ2-5; 8 nucleotides agree with TRBD2. Germline CDR1 and CDR2: LNHDA and SQIVND (reference sequence). The V gene end was trimmed by 3 bases and the J gene end by 2 bases; junction bases not matched to a gene: 8. The CDR3 loop spans 16 amino acids. The CDR3 is CASSIWYTSGQETQYF. CDR3 coding DNA: TGTGCCAGTAGTATTTGGTACACTAGCGGACAAGAGACCCAGTACTTC.

This chain uses TRBV9 with TRBJ2-5, with D tentatively TRBD2 (5 bases). The CDR3 loop spans 15 amino acids. Germline V gives CDR1 SGDLS, CDR2 YYNGEE. V lost 6 bases, J lost 0 bases, and 15 bases lay in between. Here the CDR3 DNA reads TGTGCCAGCACGACGGACGGGGAGTACCAAGAGACCCAGTACTTC. Translated: CASTTDGEYQETQYF.

The rearrangement uses TRBV6-1 and TRBJ2-7; no reliable D call. The V and J ends lost 0 bases and 2 bases respectively, with 11 bases between them. Germline values: CDR1 MNHNS, CDR2 SASEGT. This CDR3 spans 15 amino acids. CDR3 sequence (DNA): TGTGCCAGCAGTGAAGCGCGGAAAGGTCCCTACGAGCAGTACTTC. This codes for CASSEARKGPYEQYF.

The rearrangement uses TRBV3-1 (or the pseudogene TRBV3-2) and TRBJ2-2; a weak D match, TRBD2 (5 bases). V lost 1 base, J lost 2 bases, and 8 bases lay in between. The CDR3 spans 15 residues. CDR1 and CDR2 (germline): LGHDT, YNNKEL (reference sequence). The CDR3 region is CASSQGLLNTGELFF. For the CDR3, the DNA is TGTGCCAGCAGCCAAGGACTACTTAACACCGGGGAGCTGTTTTTT.

The gene calls are TRBV11-2 and TRBJ2-1; D not certain. The CDR3 sequence is 12 residues long. V was pared by 3 bases and J by 6 bases, with 6 bases between. In germline, CDR1 is SGHAT, CDR2 FQNNGV. In DNA, the CDR3 is TGTGCCAGCAGCTTCCCAGGCAATGAGCAGTTCTTC. As protein: CASSFPGNEQFF.